These T cell receptor beta chains were read from a single sample in a study of T cells in narcolepsy. Only in-frame clones appear in the TCRdb table, and some are missing; sequencing was by immunoSEQ multiplex PCR. Of about 24,000 clones in the sample, approximately 85% were seen once. Sequenced input: memory (CD45RA-) CD4+ T cells from blood. The receptors come from a human donor in good health. The CDR3 runs from the conserved cysteine through the conserved F or W. Fields, in order: clone size, V gene, D gene, J gene, CDR3 DNA, CDR3 protein. A D gene is named only where the DNA matches it firmly. The listing skips clone size in some rows; elsewhere it reads once, few, many or a size class.

clone size: -; V gene: TRBV6-5; D gene: -; J gene: TRBJ2-1; CDR3 DNA: TGTGCCAGCAGTTACTCTGCGCCCAAATACAATGAGCAGTTCTTC; CDR3 protein: CASSYSAPKYNEQFF
clone size: -; V gene: TRBV28; D gene: -; J gene: TRBJ1-2; CDR3 DNA: TGTGCCAGCAGTTTTATCGATGGCTACACCTTC; CDR3 protein: CASSFIDGYTF
clone size: -; V gene: TRBV27; D gene: TRBD1; J gene: TRBJ2-7; CDR3 DNA: TGTGCCAGCAGTTTTCCACAGGGGGCCTTTAAAGAATACGAGCAGTACTTC; CDR3 protein: CASSFPQGAFKEYEQYF
clone size: -; V gene: TRBV5-1; D gene: -; J gene: TRBJ1-1; CDR3 DNA: TGCGCCAGCAGCTTAGAGGGCCAAGGGAGGAACACTGAAGCTTTCTTT; CDR3 protein: CASSLEGQGRNTEAFF
clone size: -; V gene: TRBV18; D gene: TRBD2; J gene: TRBJ2-7; CDR3 DNA: TGTGCCAGCTCACGAGCGGGAGGGGCCTACGAGCAGTACTTC; CDR3 protein: CASSRAGGAYEQYF
clone size: -; V gene: TRBV19; D gene: -; J gene: TRBJ1-1; CDR3 DNA: TGTGCCAGTAGTATAGATCTTCGGAATGAAGCTTTCTTT; CDR3 protein: CASSIDLRNEAFF
clone size: -; V gene: TRBV28; D gene: -; J gene: TRBJ1-3; CDR3 DNA: TGTGCCAGCCGAACCTTACCAGGAAACACCATATATTTT; CDR3 protein: CASRTLPGNTIYF
clone size: -; V gene: TRBV2; D gene: -; J gene: TRBJ1-1; CDR3 DNA: TGTGCCAGCAGATTGGACGGAGTAGACACTGAAGCTTTCTTT; CDR3 protein: CASRLDGVDTEAFF
clone size: -; V gene: TRBV19; D gene: -; J gene: TRBJ1-5; CDR3 DNA: TGTGCCAGTAGTATACGGCCAGCTTCCAATCAGCCCCAGCATTTT; CDR3 protein: CASSIRPASNQPQHF
clone size: -; V gene: TRBV28; D gene: TRBD1; J gene: TRBJ1-1; CDR3 DNA: TGTGCCAGCAGTTCCCCACCCAGGGGGAGGACTGAAGCTTTCTTT; CDR3 protein: CASSSPPRGRTEAFF
clone size: -; V gene: TRBV5-1; D gene: TRBD2; J gene: TRBJ2-5; CDR3 DNA: TGCGCCAGCAGCCTCGGGGGACTAGCGGGGCAAGAGACCCAGTACTTC; CDR3 protein: CASSLGGLAGQETQYF
clone size: -; V gene: TRBV28; D gene: -; J gene: TRBJ1-2; CDR3 DNA: TGTGCCAGCAGTCTTAGGGAAACTGGCTACACCTTC; CDR3 protein: CASSLRETGYTF
clone size: -; V gene: TRBV20-1; D gene: -; J gene: TRBJ2-5; CDR3 DNA: TGCAGTGCGAGGACTGGAGAGACCCAGTACTTC; CDR3 protein: CSARTGETQYF
clone size: -; V gene: TRBV30; D gene: TRBD2; J gene: TRBJ2-7; CDR3 DNA: TGTGCCTGGAGTAAGACTAGCGGGTCCTCCTACGAGCAGTACTTC; CDR3 protein: CAWSKTSGSSYEQYF
clone size: few; V gene: TRBV28; D gene: -; J gene: TRBJ1-2; CDR3 DNA: TGTGCCAGCAGCCCAGATCGGTATGGCTACACCTTC; CDR3 protein: CASSPDRYGYTF
clone size: -; V gene: TRBV5-1; D gene: -; J gene: TRBJ1-3; CDR3 DNA: TGCGCCAGCAGCTTTAGGGGGGACCCTGGAAACACCATATATTTT; CDR3 protein: CASSFRGDPGNTIYF
clone size: -; V gene: TRBV30; D gene: -; J gene: TRBJ2-2; CDR3 DNA: TGTGCCTGGAGTGAGGGGATGGAGCTGTTTTTT; CDR3 protein: CAWSEGMELFF
clone size: once; V gene: TRBV5-4; D gene: -; J gene: TRBJ1-2; CDR3 DNA: TGTGCCAGCAGCCTGGGAGCAGGCAGTAACTATGGCTACACCTTC; CDR3 protein: CASSLGAGSNYGYTF
clone size: -; V gene: TRBV19; D gene: TRBD1; J gene: TRBJ2-1; CDR3 DNA: TGTGCCAGTAGTATCCAGGGGGACAATGAGCAGTTCTTC; CDR3 protein: CASSIQGDNEQFF
clone size: -; V gene: TRBV11-2; D gene: -; J gene: TRBJ2-1; CDR3 DNA: TGTGCCAGCAGCTTATTAGACGGTGATAAGCAGTTCTTC; CDR3 protein: CASSLLDGDKQFF
clone size: once; V gene: TRBV19; D gene: TRBD2; J gene: TRBJ2-3; CDR3 DNA: TGCGCCAGTAGGTCTAGCGGGAGTTCGGATACGCAGTATTTT; CDR3 protein: CASRSSGSSDTQYF
clone size: -; V gene: TRBV6-1; D gene: TRBD1; J gene: TRBJ1-2; CDR3 DNA: TGTGCCAGCAGTTCCTTTGGGACAGGATATGGCTACACCTTC; CDR3 protein: CASSSFGTGYGYTF
clone size: -; V gene: TRBV7-2; D gene: -; J gene: TRBJ2-1; CDR3 DNA: TGTGCCAGCAGCTTACCTAGGTCTTACAATGAGCAGTTCTTC; CDR3 protein: CASSLPRSYNEQFF
clone size: -; V gene: TRBV18; D gene: TRBD1; J gene: TRBJ1-5; CDR3 DNA: TGTGCCAGCTCACCGGGGACAGGCCCTTCTAATCAGCCCCAGCATTTT; CDR3 protein: CASSPGTGPSNQPQHF
clone size: -; V gene: TRBV9; D gene: TRBD1; J gene: TRBJ2-7; CDR3 DNA: TGTGCCAGCAGCGTAGGACCGACAGGGACCTACGAGCAGTACTTC; CDR3 protein: CASSVGPTGTYEQYF
clone size: -; V gene: TRBV7-6; D gene: TRBD2; J gene: TRBJ2-1; CDR3 DNA: TGTGCCAGCAGCTTAGATGTGGGCGGGAGCTCCTACAATGAGCAGTTCTTC; CDR3 protein: CASSLDVGGSSYNEQFF
clone size: -; V gene: TRBV2; D gene: -; J gene: TRBJ2-7; CDR3 DNA: TGTGCCAGCAACCCCGGGGCCACCTACGAGCAGTACTTC; CDR3 protein: CASNPGATYEQYF
clone size: -; V gene: TRBV11-3; D gene: -; J gene: TRBJ2-7; CDR3 DNA: TGTGCCAGCAGCTTAGGAGCAGGGACCTACGAGCAGTACTTC; CDR3 protein: CASSLGAGTYEQYF
clone size: -; V gene: TRBV19; D gene: -; J gene: TRBJ2-3; CDR3 DNA: TGTGCCAGTAGTATAGGAACTACATTCGGCACAGATACGCAGTATTTT; CDR3 protein: CASSIGTTFGTDTQYF
clone size: -; V gene: TRBV10-1; D gene: -; J gene: TRBJ1-1; CDR3 DNA: TGCGCCAGCAGTGCTGCGAACACTGAAGCTTTCTTT; CDR3 protein: CASSAANTEAFF
clone size: once; V gene: TRBV11-2; D gene: -; J gene: TRBJ1-6; CDR3 DNA: TGTGCCAGCAGCTTAGAAAGAGGGGGAGGGCGCTCACCCCTCCACTTT; CDR3 protein: CASSLERGGGRSPLHF
clone size: -; V gene: TRBV5-1; D gene: TRBD1; J gene: TRBJ1-4; CDR3 DNA: TGCGCCAGCAGCTTAACGGGACAGCCCCTTCTTCCATTCGTGGGAACTAATGAAAAACTGTTTTTT; CDR3 protein: CASSLTGQPLLPFVGTNEKLFF
clone size: -; V gene: TRBV4-1; D gene: -; J gene: TRBJ2-7; CDR3 DNA: TGCGCCAGCAGCCAAGATAAGGGGACATCCATGTACTTC; CDR3 protein: CASSQDKGTSMYF
clone size: -; V gene: TRBV10-2; D gene: -; J gene: TRBJ2-7; CDR3 DNA: TGCGCCAGCAGCTCCAACGGTGGGTACGAGCAGTACTTC; CDR3 protein: CASSSNGGYEQYF
clone size: -; V gene: TRBV27; D gene: -; J gene: TRBJ2-1; CDR3 DNA: TGTGCCAGCGGCTCACTATCTAGCGTGAGCTCCTACAATGAGCAGTTCTTC; CDR3 protein: CASGSLSSVSSYNEQFF
clone size: -; V gene: TRBV6-9; D gene: -; J gene: TRBJ1-6; CDR3 DNA: TGTGCCAGCAGTTATGCGGACCGGGACACTATGCCACCCCTCCACTTT; CDR3 protein: CASSYADRDTMPPLHF
clone size: -; V gene: TRBV2; D gene: -; J gene: TRBJ2-5; CDR3 DNA: TGTGCCAGCGGAGGGGGGGGACCCCAAGAGACCCAGTACTTC; CDR3 protein: CASGGGGPQETQYF
clone size: -; V gene: TRBV6-6; D gene: TRBD2; J gene: TRBJ2-1; CDR3 DNA: TGTGCCAGCAGTTCCGGGAGGGGGTTGTACAATGAGCAGTTCTTC; CDR3 protein: CASSSGRGLYNEQFF
clone size: -; V gene: TRBV7-6; D gene: TRBD1; J gene: TRBJ1-2; CDR3 DNA: TGTGCCAGCAGCTTATGGGCCTTACCCTCCGGGACAGGGGCCTATGGCTACACCTTC; CDR3 protein: CASSLWALPSGTGAYGYTF
clone size: -; V gene: TRBV4-3; D gene: TRBD2; J gene: TRBJ2-5; CDR3 DNA: TGCGCCAGCAGCCAAGATTCTGGCGGGAGGAAAGAGACCCAGTACTTC; CDR3 protein: CASSQDSGGRKETQYF
clone size: -; V gene: TRBV30; D gene: TRBD2; J gene: TRBJ2-7; CDR3 DNA: TGTGCCTGGGACCGGACTAGCAACGAGCAGTACTTC; CDR3 protein: CAWDRTSNEQYF
clone size: -; V gene: TRBV6-6; D gene: TRBD1; J gene: TRBJ1-3; CDR3 DNA: TGTGCCAGCAGCCACCTCGGACAGGGAGGCGGAAACACCATATATTTT; CDR3 protein: CASSHLGQGGGNTIYF
clone size: -; V gene: TRBV7-2; D gene: -; J gene: TRBJ1-5; CDR3 DNA: TGTGCCAGCAGCTTATCTCTTAATCAGCCCCAGCATTTT; CDR3 protein: CASSLSLNQPQHF
clone size: -; V gene: TRBV2; D gene: -; J gene: TRBJ2-1; CDR3 DNA: TGTGCCAGCAGAGACAATGAGCAGTTCTTC; CDR3 protein: CASRDNEQFF
clone size: -; V gene: TRBV28; D gene: TRBD1; J gene: TRBJ2-7; CDR3 DNA: TGTGCCAGCAGTAGGACAGGGAACTACGAGCAGTACTTC; CDR3 protein: CASSRTGNYEQYF
clone size: -; V gene: TRBV4-1; D gene: TRBD2; J gene: TRBJ2-3; CDR3 DNA: TGCGCCAGCAGCCCTGGACTAGCGGGAGGGCCCACAGATACGCAGTATTTT; CDR3 protein: CASSPGLAGGPTDTQYF
clone size: -; V gene: TRBV19; D gene: -; J gene: TRBJ1-5; CDR3 DNA: TGTGCCAGTAGTATAGGGGAAGCAGGGGTCATGAATCAGCCCCAGCATTTT; CDR3 protein: CASSIGEAGVMNQPQHF
clone size: -; V gene: TRBV28; D gene: -; J gene: TRBJ1-1; CDR3 DNA: TGTGCCACCAGGGGATCCGGGGACACTGAAGCTTTCTTT; CDR3 protein: CATRGSGDTEAFF
clone size: few; V gene: TRBV6-1; D gene: TRBD1; J gene: TRBJ1-5; CDR3 DNA: TGTGCCAGCAGTGAAGAGGGGGATTGGGGACAGGGTCGACAGCCCCAGCATTTT; CDR3 protein: CASSEEGDWGQGRQPQHF
clone size: -; V gene: TRBV20-1; D gene: TRBD2; J gene: TRBJ2-7; CDR3 DNA: TGCAGTGCTAAGCGGGAGTACGAGCAGTACTTC; CDR3 protein: CSAKREYEQYF
clone size: -; V gene: TRBV5-1; D gene: -; J gene: TRBJ2-7; CDR3 DNA: TGCGCCAGCAGCTTGGGGGACTCGGCGGGCTACGAGCAGTACTTC; CDR3 protein: CASSLGDSAGYEQYF